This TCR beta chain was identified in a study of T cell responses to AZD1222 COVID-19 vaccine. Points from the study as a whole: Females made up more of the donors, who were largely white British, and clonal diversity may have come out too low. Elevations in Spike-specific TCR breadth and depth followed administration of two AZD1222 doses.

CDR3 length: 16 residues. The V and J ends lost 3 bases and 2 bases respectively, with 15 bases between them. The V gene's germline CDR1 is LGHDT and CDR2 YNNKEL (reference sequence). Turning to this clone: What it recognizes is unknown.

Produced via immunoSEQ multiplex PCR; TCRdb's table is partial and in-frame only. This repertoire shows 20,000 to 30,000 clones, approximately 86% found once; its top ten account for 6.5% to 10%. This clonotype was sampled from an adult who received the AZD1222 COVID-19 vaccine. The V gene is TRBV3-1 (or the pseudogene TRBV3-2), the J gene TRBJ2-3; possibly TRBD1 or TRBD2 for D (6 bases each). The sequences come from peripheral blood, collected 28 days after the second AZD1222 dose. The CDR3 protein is CASSHPKGGDTDTQYF. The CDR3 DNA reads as TGTGCCAGCAGCCACCCCAAGGGGGGCGACACAGATACGCAGTATTTT.